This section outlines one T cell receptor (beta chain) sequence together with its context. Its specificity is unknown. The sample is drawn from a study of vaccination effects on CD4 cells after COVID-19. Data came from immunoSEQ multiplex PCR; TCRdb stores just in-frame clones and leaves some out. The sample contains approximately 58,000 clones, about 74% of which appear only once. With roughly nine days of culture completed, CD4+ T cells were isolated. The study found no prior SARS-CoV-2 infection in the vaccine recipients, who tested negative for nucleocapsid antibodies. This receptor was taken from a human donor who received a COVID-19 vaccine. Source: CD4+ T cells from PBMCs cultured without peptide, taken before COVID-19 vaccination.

The chain's CDR3 is CASSILKGNTEAFF. The CDR3, as DNA: TGTGCCAGCAGTATCCTAAAAGGGAACACTGAAGCTTTCTTT. The chain couples TRBV27 to TRBJ1-1; D gene uncertain. Germline CDR1 MNHEY, CDR2 SMNVEV (reference sequence). This CDR3 spans 14 amino acids. The V gene lost 5 bases and the J gene lost 1 base, with 11 bases spanning the gap.